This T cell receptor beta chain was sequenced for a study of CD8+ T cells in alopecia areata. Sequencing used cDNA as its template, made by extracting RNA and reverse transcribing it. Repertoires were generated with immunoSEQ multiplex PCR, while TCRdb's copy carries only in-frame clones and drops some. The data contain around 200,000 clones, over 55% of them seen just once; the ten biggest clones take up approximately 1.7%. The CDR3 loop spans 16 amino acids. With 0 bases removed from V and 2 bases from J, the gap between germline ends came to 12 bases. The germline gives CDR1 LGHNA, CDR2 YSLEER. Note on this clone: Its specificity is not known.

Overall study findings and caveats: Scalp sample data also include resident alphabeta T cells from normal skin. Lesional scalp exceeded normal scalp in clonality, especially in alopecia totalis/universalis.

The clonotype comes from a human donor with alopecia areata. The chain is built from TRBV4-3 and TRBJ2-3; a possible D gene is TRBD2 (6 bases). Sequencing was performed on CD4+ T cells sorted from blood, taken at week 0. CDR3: CASSQDLRGNTDTQYF. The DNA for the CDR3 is TGCGCCAGCAGCCAAGACTTGCGCGGGAACACAGATACGCAGTATTTT.